This is a list of T cell receptor beta chains from one sample in a study of cytomegalovirus exposure and HLA in healthy donors. The data were produced by immunoSEQ multiplex PCR, yet TCRdb's version contains in-frame clones alone and is incomplete. The profile shows fewer than 200,000 clones, roughly 80% of them singletons. The sequenced material came from PBMCs. These receptors were collected from a man in his sixties in good health and CMV-seronegative. CDR3s include the opening cysteine and the closing phenylalanine or tryptophan. Fields, in order: clone size, V gene, D gene, J gene, CDR3 protein, CDR3 DNA. D genes are given only for firm matches. Clone sizes are given selectively: once, few, many, or a class where the clone is expanded.

NA,TRBV7-8,TRBD2,TRBJ2-7,CASSLAPVRLAKYEQYF,TGTGCCAGCAGCTTAGCACCGGTCAGACTAGCGAAATACGAGCAGTACTTC
NA,TRBV28,TRBD2,TRBJ2-4,CASSGLGLAKNIQYF,TGTGCCAGCAGTGGACTAGGCTTAGCCAAAAACATTCAGTACTTC
NA,TRBV7-3,NA,TRBJ2-5,CASSRGRGETQYF,TGTGCCAGTAGTCGGGGGAGAGGAGAGACCCAGTACTTC
NA,TRBV5-8,TRBD2,TRBJ2-3,CASSRSGSHTQYF,TGTGCCAGCAGTCGGAGCGGGAGTCATACGCAGTATTTT
few,TRBV7-2,TRBD1,TRBJ1-4,CASSLGGGVEKLFF,TGTGCCAGCAGCTTAGGAGGGGGCGTTGAAAAACTGTTTTTT
NA,TRBV30,TRBD1,TRBJ1-5,CAWGTGDAQPQHF,TGTGCCTGGGGGACAGGGGATGCTCAGCCCCAGCATTTT
few,TRBV18,NA,TRBJ2-3,CASSRWGVDTQTKSTDTQYF,TGTGCCAGCTCCCGATGGGGGGTAGATACCCAAACAAAGAGCACAGATACGCAGTATTTT
NA,TRBV6-1,NA,TRBJ1-5,CASSEDGIQPQHF,TGTGCCAGCAGTGAAGATGGCATTCAGCCCCAGCATTTT
NA,TRBV19,NA,TRBJ1-1,CASSKRGLSEAFF,TGTGCCAGTAGTAAACGGGGGTTGAGTGAAGCTTTCTTT
once,TRBV2,NA,TRBJ1-2,CASSEAGRGLYGYTF,TGTGCCAGCAGTGAAGCCGGGAGGGGACTCTATGGCTACACCTTC
NA,TRBV7-9,NA,TRBJ1-2,CASSLASTGRGGYTF,TGTGCCAGCAGCTTAGCGTCCACAGGGAGAGGTGGCTACACCTTC
NA,TRBV7-9,TRBD1,TRBJ1-1,CASSLRTGEGAEAFF,TGTGCCAGCAGCCTACGGACAGGGGAGGGAGCTGAAGCTTTCTTT
NA,TRBV5-1,NA,TRBJ2-7,CASSLVGGEQYF,TGCGCCAGCAGCTTGGTGGGGGGCGAGCAGTACTTC
few,TRBV5-1,NA,TRBJ2-1,CASSLSNTGGDEQFF,TGCGCCAGCAGCCTGTCGAACACAGGGGGGGACGAGCAGTTCTTC
NA,TRBV5-4,NA,TRBJ2-1,CASIAPGLTAYNEQFF,TGTGCCAGCATCGCGCCGGGACTCACTGCCTACAATGAGCAGTTCTTC
NA,TRBV29-1,TRBD1,TRBJ1-1,CSVAQGKADTEAFF,TGCAGCGTCGCACAGGGGAAGGCAGACACTGAAGCTTTCTTT
few,TRBV19,NA,TRBJ2-5,CASSISLEPYQETQYF,TGTGCCAGTAGTATTTCGCTAGAACCATACCAAGAGACCCAGTACTTC
once,TRBV5-8,TRBD1,TRBJ2-1,CASSPRDSYNEQFF,TGTGCCAGCAGCCCCCGGGACAGCTACAATGAGCAGTTCTTC
NA,TRBV19,NA,TRBJ2-3,CASSILGDKNTQYF,TGTGCCAGTAGTATCTTGGGGGACAAAAATACGCAGTATTTT
NA,TRBV5-1,NA,TRBJ2-7,CASSEAGQTYEQYF,TGCGCCAGCAGCGAAGCGGGACAAACCTACGAGCAGTACTTC
once,TRBV29-1,NA,TRBJ2-7,CSIEVPSQSYEQYF,TGCAGCATTGAAGTCCCTAGCCAGTCCTACGAGCAGTACTTC
NA,TRBV7-9,TRBD1,TRBJ1-1,CASSLWQGAGVVTEAFF,TGTGCCAGCAGCTTATGGCAGGGGGCAGGGGTGGTCACTGAAGCTTTCTTT
NA,TRBV6-6,NA,TRBJ2-3,CASSRLLQGSTDTQYF,TGTGCCAGCAGTCGGTTGTTACAGGGTAGCACAGATACGCAGTATTTT
once,TRBV9,NA,TRBJ2-7,CASSVAGGNYEQYF,TGTGCCAGCAGCGTAGCCGGAGGGAACTACGAGCAGTACTTC
NA,TRBV10-2,NA,TRBJ1-5,CASGTINQPQHF,TGCGCCAGCGGGACAATCAATCAGCCCCAGCATTTT
few,TRBV25-1,TRBD1,TRBJ2-1,CASSDPGGHYNEQFF,TGTGCCAGCAGTGATCCAGGGGGCCATTACAATGAGCAGTTCTTC
NA,TRBV15,NA,TRBJ1-1,CATSRELAVFGNTEAFF,TGTGCCACCAGCAGGGAGTTGGCAGTATTTGGGAACACTGAAGCTTTCTTT